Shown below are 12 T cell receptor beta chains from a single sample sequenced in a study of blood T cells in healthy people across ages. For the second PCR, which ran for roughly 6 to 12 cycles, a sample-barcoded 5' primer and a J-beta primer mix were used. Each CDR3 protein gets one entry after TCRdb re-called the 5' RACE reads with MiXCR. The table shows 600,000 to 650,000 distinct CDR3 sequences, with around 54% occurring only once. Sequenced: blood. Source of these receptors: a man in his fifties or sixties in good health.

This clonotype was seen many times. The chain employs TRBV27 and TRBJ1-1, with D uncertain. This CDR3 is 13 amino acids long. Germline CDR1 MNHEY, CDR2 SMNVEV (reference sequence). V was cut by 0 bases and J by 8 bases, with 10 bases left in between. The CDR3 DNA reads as TGTGCCAGCAGTTTATCGGGTGGAGGAGAAGCTTTCTTT. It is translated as CASSLSGGGEAFF.

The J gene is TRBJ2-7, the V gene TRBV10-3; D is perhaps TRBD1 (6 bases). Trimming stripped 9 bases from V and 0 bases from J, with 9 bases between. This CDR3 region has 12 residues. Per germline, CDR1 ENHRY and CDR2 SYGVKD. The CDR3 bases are TGTGCCATTGGACAGTCCTCCTACGAGCAGTACTTC. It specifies CAIGQSSYEQYF.

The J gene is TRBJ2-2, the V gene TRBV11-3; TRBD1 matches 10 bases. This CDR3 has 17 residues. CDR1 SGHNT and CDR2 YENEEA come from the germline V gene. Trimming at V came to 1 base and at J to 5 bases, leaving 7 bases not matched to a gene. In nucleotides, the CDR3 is TGTGCCAGCAGCTTAGCTGTTCGGACAGGGGGAACCGGGGAGCTGTTTTTT. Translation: CASSLAVRTGGTGELFF.

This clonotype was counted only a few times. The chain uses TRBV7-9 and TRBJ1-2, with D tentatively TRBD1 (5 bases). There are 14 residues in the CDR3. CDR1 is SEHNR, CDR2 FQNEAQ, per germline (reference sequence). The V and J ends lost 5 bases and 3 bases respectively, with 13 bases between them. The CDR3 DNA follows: TGTGCCAGCAGCCCACCGGGACGGCACTATGGCTACACCTTC. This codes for CASSPPGRHYGYTF.

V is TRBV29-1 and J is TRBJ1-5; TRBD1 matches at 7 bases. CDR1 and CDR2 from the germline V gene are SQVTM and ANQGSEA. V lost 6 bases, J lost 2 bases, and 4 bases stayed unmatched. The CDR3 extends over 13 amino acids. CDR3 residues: CSVSGTGNQPQHF. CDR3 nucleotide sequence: TGCAGCGTGTCCGGGACAGGCAATCAGCCCCAGCATTTT.

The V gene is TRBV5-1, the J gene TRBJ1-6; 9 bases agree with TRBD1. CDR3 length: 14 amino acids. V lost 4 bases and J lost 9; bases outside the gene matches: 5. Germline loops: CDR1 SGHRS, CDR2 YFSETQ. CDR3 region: CASSPGTGLSPLHF. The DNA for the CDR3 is TGCGCCAGCAGCCCCGGGACAGGGCTTTCACCCCTCCACTTT.

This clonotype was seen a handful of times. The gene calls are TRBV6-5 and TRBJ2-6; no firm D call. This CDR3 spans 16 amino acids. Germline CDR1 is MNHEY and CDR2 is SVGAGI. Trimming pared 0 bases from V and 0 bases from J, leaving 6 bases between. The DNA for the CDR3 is TGTGCCAGCAGTTACTCAGGAAGCTCTGGGGCCAACGTCCTGACTTTC. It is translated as CASSYSGSSGANVLTF.

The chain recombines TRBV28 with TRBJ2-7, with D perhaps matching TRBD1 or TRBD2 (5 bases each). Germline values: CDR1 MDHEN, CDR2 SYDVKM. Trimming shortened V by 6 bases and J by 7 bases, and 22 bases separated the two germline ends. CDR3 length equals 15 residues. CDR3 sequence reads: CASRTPGRALGEQYF. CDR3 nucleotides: TGTGCCAGCAGGACGCCGGGACGGGCCTTAGGGGAGCAGTACTTC.

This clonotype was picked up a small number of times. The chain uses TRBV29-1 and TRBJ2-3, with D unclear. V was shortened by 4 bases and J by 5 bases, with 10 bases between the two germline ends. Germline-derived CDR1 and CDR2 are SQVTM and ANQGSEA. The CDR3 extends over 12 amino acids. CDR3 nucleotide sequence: TGCAGCGTTGCCCTCCCTCGAGATACGCAGTATTTT. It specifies CSVALPRDTQYF.

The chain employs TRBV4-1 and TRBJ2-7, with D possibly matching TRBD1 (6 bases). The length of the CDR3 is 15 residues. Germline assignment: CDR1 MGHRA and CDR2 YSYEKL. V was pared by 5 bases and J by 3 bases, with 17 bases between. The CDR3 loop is CASSYTGQGSYEQYF. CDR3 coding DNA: TGCGCCAGCAGCTACACAGGGCAGGGAAGCTACGAGCAGTACTTC.

The CDR3 DNA sequence: TGTGCCAGCAGTTTCTCCACAGGACAGAACGAGCAGTACTTC. Translated: CASSFSTGQNEQYF. This chain connects TRBV28 to TRBJ2-7; maybe TRBD1 (6 bases). Germline loops: CDR1 MDHEN, CDR2 SYDVKM. The CDR3 covers 14 residues. Trimming left V 3 bases short and J 5 bases short, with 14 bases between. Combining the CDR3 with reference TRBV28 and TRBJ2-7 gives the whole variable domain DVKVTQSSRYLVKRTGEKVFLECVQDMDHENMFWYRQDPGLGLRLIYFSYDVKMKEKGDIPEGYSVSREKKERFSLILESASTNQTSMYLCASSFSTGQNEQYFGPGTRLTVT.

CDR3 amino acids: CASSERGAGYNEQFF. As DNA, the CDR3 is TGTGCCAGCAGTGAACGGGGAGCTGGTTACAATGAGCAGTTCTTC. The gene calls are TRBV6-1 and TRBJ2-1; a possible D gene is TRBD2 (5 bases). The germline V gene has CDR1 MNHNS and CDR2 SASEGT. The CDR3 runs 15 residues. V lost 2 bases, J lost 4 bases, and 12 bases lay in between.